This entry lists 29 T cell receptor beta chains sequenced from one sample in a study of blood T cells in healthy people across ages. Together with a sample-barcoded 5' primer, a J-beta primer mix was included in a second PCR lasting roughly 6 to 12 cycles. TCRdb re-derived calls from the 5' RACE reads in MiXCR, one entry per CDR3 protein. The data show over 1,200,000 distinct CDR3 sequences, with around 55% seen just once and roughly 7% held by the top ten. Sequenced material: blood. Source of these receptors: a man between 18 and 29 years old in good health.

V and J are TRBV5-4 and TRBJ2-7; tentatively, D is TRBD1 or TRBD2 (5 bases each). The germline CDR1 and CDR2 sequences are SGHNT and YYREEE (reference sequence). This CDR3 has 14 amino acids. V lost 1 base and J 5 bases, leaving 13 bases between the germline ends. As DNA, the CDR3 is TGTGCCAGCAGCTTGAAGGGGAGCGTAGACGAGCAGTACTTC. Its translation: CASSLKGSVDEQYF.

This clonotype was observed a handful of times. The V call is TRBV29-1, the J call TRBJ2-7; 10 bases agree with TRBD2. CDR3 length: 14 residues. Trimming took 7 bases from V and 2 from J; bases not matched to a gene: 8. The germline gives CDR1 SQVTM, CDR2 ANQGSEA. The CDR3 nucleotides read TGCAGCGCGAGGCTAGCGGGGGATACCTACGAGCAGTACTTC. It encodes CSARLAGDTYEQYF.

This clonotype was counted a few times. The chain has TRBV7-9 and TRBJ2-1; TRBD2 aligns across 10 bases. After removal of 3 bases from V and 8 bases from J, the junction contained 10 bases not matched to a gene. Per germline, CDR1 SEHNR and CDR2 FQNEAQ (reference sequence). This CDR3 contains 16 residues. CDR3 bases: TGTGCCAGCAGCTTCCCAAGGCTAGCGGGAGTCGATGAGCAGTTCTTC. This gives the protein CASSFPRLAGVDEQFF.

The V and J genes are TRBV5-1 and TRBJ2-6; no definite D call. The CDR3 has 15 amino acids. Trimming removed 6 bases from V and 0 bases from J, with 10 bases in between. Per the germline V gene, CDR1 is SGHRS and CDR2 is YFSETQ. Here the CDR3 DNA reads TGCGCCAGCACCGTATCCATCTCTGGGGCCAACGTCCTGACTTTC. This translates into CASTVSISGANVLTF.

The V and J genes are TRBV19 and TRBJ2-5, with TRBD1 matching over 8 bases. Trimming took 2 bases from V and 13 from J; bases not matched to a gene: 3. Germline V CDR1 and CDR2: LNHDA, SQIVND (reference sequence). The CDR3 sequence is 11 residues long. In DNA, the CDR3 is TGTGCCAGTAGTATACAGGACAGGGCGTACTTC. Encoded protein: CASSIQDRAYF.

This chain joins TRBV20-1 and TRBJ1-5, with TRBD1 matching 9 bases. The CDR3 is 15 residues long. Germline V CDR1 and CDR2: DFQATT, SNEGSKA (reference sequence). Trimming cost V 1 base and J 2 bases; bases outside gene matches: 3. The DNA of the CDR3 is TGCAGTGCTAGAGCTCGGACAGGGGGCAATCAGCCCCAGCATTTT. It specifies CSARARTGGNQPQHF.

The CDR3 coding sequence is TGTGCCAGCAGCTTAGAAACTAGCGGGCTCCAAGAGACCCAGTACTTC. This encodes CASSLETSGLQETQYF. The V gene is TRBV7-8, the J gene TRBJ2-5; 9 bases are a match to TRBD2. The CDR3 runs to 16 residues. Germline trimming cut 1 base from V and 1 base from J; bases unmatched to any gene: 4. Germline V gives CDR1 SGHVS, CDR2 FQNEAQ. Using reference TRBV7-8 and TRBJ2-5 for the parts outside the CDR3, the full variable domain is GAGVSQSPRYKVAKRGQDVALRCDPISGHVSLFWYQQALGQGPEFLTYFQNEAQLDKSGLPSDRFFAERPEGSVSTLKIQRTQQEDSAVYLCASSLETSGLQETQYFGPGTRLLVL.

V is TRBV28 and J is TRBJ2-5; D might be TRBD1 or TRBD2, each matching 5 bases. Looked up from germline, CDR1 is MDHEN and CDR2 is SYDVKM. The V end lost 4 bases, the J end lost 9 bases, and 15 bases lay between the germline ends. The CDR3 is 13 residues long. CDR3 region: CASSYPDRGAQYF. The CDR3 bases are TGTGCCAGCAGTTACCCGGATCGGGGCGCCCAGTACTTC.

The chain links TRBV29-1 to TRBJ2-3, with 10 nucleotides matching TRBD1. CDR1 SQVTM and CDR2 ANQGSEA come from the germline V gene. After removal of 4 bases from V and 9 bases from J, the junction contained 10 bases not matched to a gene. This CDR3 contains 14 residues. CDR3 region: CSVGQGAPQGTQYF. DNA for the CDR3: TGCAGCGTTGGACAGGGGGCCCCCCAGGGCACGCAGTATTTT.

Written as DNA, the CDR3 is TGTGCTGGCTGCCGGGGCAGGCCCAATTCACCCCTCCACTTT. Translated, it gives CAGCRGRPNSPLHF. The V and J genes are TRBV6-2 or TRBV6-3 and TRBJ1-6, with D maybe TRBD1 (5 bases). Germline CDR1 reads MNHEY; CDR2 reads SVGEGT. The CDR3 length is 14 residues.

This chain uses TRBV27 with TRBJ1-1; D gene uncertain. Germline loops: CDR1 MNHEY, CDR2 SMNVEV (reference sequence). V lost 2 bases to trimming and J lost 4 bases, with 8 bases between them. The CDR3 is 13 residues long. CDR3 protein: CASSLRVGTEAFF. The CDR3 DNA sequence: TGTGCCAGCAGTTTACGGGTGGGCACTGAAGCTTTCTTT.

This clonotype was found a few times. The chain is built from TRBV7-2 and TRBJ2-1; 8 bases are a match to TRBD2. V trimming: 0 bases; J trimming: 4 bases; junction bases outside the gene matches: 5. The length of the CDR3 is 16 residues. Germline V gene lookup returns CDR1 SGHTA and CDR2 FQGNSA. The CDR3 loop reads CASSLAPRGAYNEQFF. The CDR3 DNA is TGTGCCAGCAGCTTAGCGCCGCGGGGGGCTTACAATGAGCAGTTCTTC. The complete variable domain, with remaining parts taken from reference TRBV7-2 and TRBJ2-1, reads GAGVSQSPSNKVTEKGKDVELRCDPISGHTALYWYRQSLGQGLEFLIYFQGNSAPDKSGLPSDRFSAERTGGSVSTLTIQRTQQEDSAVYLCASSLAPRGAYNEQFFGPGTRLTVL.

This clonotype was detected a few times. The chain employs TRBV7-9 and TRBJ2-7, with D unclear. V was cut by 4 bases and J by 4 bases, with 14 bases left in between. The CDR3 sequence is 14 residues long. Germline V CDR1 and CDR2: SEHNR, FQNEAQ (reference sequence). CDR3 in DNA: TGTGCCAGCAGCTCAGATCAGAGGTTGTACGAGCAGTACTTC. Translation gives CASSSDQRLYEQYF.

The chain combines TRBV3-1 with TRBJ2-3; tentatively, D is TRBD1 (6 bases). CDR3 length: 18 amino acids. Germline V CDR1 and CDR2: LGHDT, YNNKEL (reference sequence). Between the trimmed V and J ends, which lost 2 bases and 2 bases, there was a span of 20 bases. CDR3 sequence (DNA): TGTGCCAGCAGCCAACAGGGGTGGACAGAACGACTCACAGATACGCAGTATTTT. Its translation is CASSQQGWTERLTDTQYF.

This rearrangement joins TRBV3-1 to TRBJ1-2, with D unclear. The V gene's germline CDR1 is LGHDT and CDR2 YNNKEL (reference sequence). This CDR3 region has 15 residues. Deletions cut 0 bases from V and 3 bases from J, with 11 bases between. CDR3 region: CASSQDTDGYYGYTF. Written as DNA, the CDR3 is TGTGCCAGCAGCCAAGATACAGACGGCTACTATGGCTACACCTTC.

J is TRBJ2-1 and V is TRBV4-1, with D maybe TRBD1 (6 bases). The V end lost 3 bases, the J end lost 8 bases, and 14 bases lay between the germline ends. In germline, CDR1 is MGHRA, CDR2 YSYEKL. The CDR3 has 14 residues. The CDR3 nucleotides read TGCGCCAGCAGCCAGTCCTCAGGGGTGGATGAGCAGTTCTTC. This encodes CASSQSSGVDEQFF.

J is TRBJ1-5 and V is TRBV6-5, with 8 bases that match TRBD1. Germline values: CDR1 MNHEY, CDR2 SVGAGI. V gave up 6 bases and J gave up 7 bases; unmatched junction bases: 8. The CDR3 totals 14 residues. Here the CDR3 DNA reads TGTGCCAGCAGGTACCGGGGGACAGGACAGCCCCAGCATTTT. Protein: CASRYRGTGQPQHF.

CDR3 DNA: TGTGCCAGCAGACCCTTGGGGGCGCGGAACAATGAGCAGTTCTTC. This encodes CASRPLGARNNEQFF. The chain employs TRBV27 and TRBJ2-1; D possibly corresponds to TRBD1 (6 bases). The CDR3 totals 15 residues. V lost 6 bases and J lost 5, with 17 bases in between. In germline, CDR1 is MNHEY, CDR2 SMNVEV (reference sequence).

The chain combines TRBV6-5 with TRBJ1-6, with TRBD1 matching over 7 bases. Germline V gene sequence: CDR1 MNHEY, CDR2 SVGAGI. Germline trimming cut 5 bases from V and 4 bases from J; bases unmatched to any gene: 2. The CDR3 covers 14 residues. The CDR3 region is CASSIQGYNSPLHF. CDR3 bases: TGTGCCAGCAGTATACAGGGGTATAATTCACCCCTCCACTTT.

The gene calls are TRBV20-1 and TRBJ2-1, with a weak D call TRBD1 (5 bases). The ends were cut back, 6 bases at V and 5 bases at J, with 14 bases in the middle. The CDR3 runs 13 residues. The germline CDR1 and CDR2 sequences are DFQATT and SNEGSKA (reference sequence). CDR3 in DNA: TGCAGTGCAGACTCAAGGGGTCACAATGAGCAGTTCTTC. It yields the protein CSADSRGHNEQFF.

The chain uses TRBV7-2 and TRBJ2-7, with TRBD2 matching 12 bases. Trimming took 2 bases from V and 6 from J; bases not matched to a gene: 8. CDR1 is SGHTA and CDR2 is FQGNSA in the germline V gene. CDR3 length equals 16 residues. The CDR3 region is CASSLSGLAGKGEQYF. In nucleotides, the CDR3 is TGTGCCAGCAGCTTATCCGGACTAGCGGGAAAGGGCGAGCAGTACTTC.

The chain links TRBV27 to TRBJ2-5; D may be TRBD2 (5 bases). The CDR3 is 14 residues long. Trimming removed 2 bases from V and 5 bases from J, with 12 bases in between. In germline, CDR1 is MNHEY, CDR2 SMNVEV (reference sequence). The CDR3 coding sequence is TGTGCCAGCAGTTTACTCGCTAGCCGGGAGACCCAGTACTTC. It yields the protein CASSLLASRETQYF.

This clonotype was observed a few times. The chain carries TRBV6-5 and TRBJ2-7; no definite D call. Germline-derived CDR1 and CDR2 are MNHEY and SVGAGI. This CDR3 region has 12 residues. With 6 bases removed from V and 1 base from J, the gap between germline ends came to 7 bases. CDR3 loop: CASRSVSYEQYF. In nucleotides, the CDR3 is TGTGCCAGCAGGTCCGTGTCCTACGAGCAGTACTTC.

In DNA form, the CDR3 reads TGCAGCGTTGAAGAGGTGGCGGGGAAGCCCCAGCATTTT. It is translated as CSVEEVAGKPQHF. The chain links TRBV29-1 to TRBJ1-5; no definite D call. CDR3 length: 13 residues. The V and J ends lost 0 bases and 8 bases respectively, with 11 bases between them. Germline-derived CDR1 and CDR2 are SQVTM and ANQGSEA. Full variable domain (remainder filled in from reference TRBV29-1 and TRBJ1-5): SAVISQKPSRDICQRGTSLTIQCQVDSQVTMMFWYRQQPGQSLTLIATANQGSEATYESGFVIDKFPISRPNLTFSTLTVSNMSPEDSSIYLCSVEEVAGKPQHFGDGTRLSIL.

V and J are TRBV3-1 and TRBJ2-7, with D possibly being TRBD2 (7 bases). The CDR3 runs to 17 residues. Trimming took 4 bases from V and 2 from J, leaving 21 bases between them. The germline V gene has CDR1 LGHDT and CDR2 YNNKEL (reference sequence). The CDR3 reads CASSLLPGRGATYEQYF. The CDR3 DNA follows: TGTGCCAGCAGCCTGCTGCCGGGACGGGGGGCGACCTACGAGCAGTACTTC.

This clonotype was recorded only once. The chain carries TRBV10-1 and TRBJ1-4; 7 nucleotides agree with TRBD1. This CDR3 comprises 14 residues. V shed 6 bases and J 8 bases; nucleotides not matched to a gene: 9. CDR1 and CDR2 from the germline V gene are WNHNN and SYGVQD (reference sequence). This CDR3 is CASSPGGAYEKLFF. The CDR3, as DNA: TGCGCCAGCAGCCCAGGGGGAGCCTACGAAAAACTGTTTTTT.

The chain links TRBV3-1 to TRBJ1-1; 8 bases are shared with TRBD1. V was clipped by 0 bases and J by 3 bases; unmatched bases: 9. The CDR3 runs 17 residues. CDR1 is LGHDT and CDR2 is YNNKEL in the germline V gene (reference sequence). The CDR3 here is CASSQDPRAGGYTEAFF. The CDR3 coding sequence is TGTGCCAGCAGCCAAGATCCCCGGGCAGGGGGCTACACTGAAGCTTTCTTT.

This clonotype appeared a few times. The rearrangement joins TRBV27 to TRBJ2-5, with TRBD1 identical over 9 bases. Gene TRBJ2-7 matches the end of the DNA better, so the J call may be wrong. Germline CDR1 is MNHEY and CDR2 is SMNVEV (reference sequence). The CDR3 length is 14 residues. CDR3 protein: CASSATGTGYEQYF. DNA of the CDR3: TGTGCCAGCAGTGCCACCGGGACAGGGTACGAGCAGTACTTC.

This chain uses TRBV6-6 with TRBJ2-2, with a tentative D call TRBD2 (6 bases). The CDR3 has 12 residues. Trimming stripped 6 bases from V and 7 bases from J, with 9 bases between. Germline CDR1 MNHNY, CDR2 SVGAGI (reference sequence). The CDR3 loop reads CASRSGYGELFF. The CDR3 nucleotides read TGTGCCAGCAGAAGCGGGTACGGGGAGCTGTTTTTT.